This TCR beta chain was identified in a study of OX40 agonist ivuxolimab in advanced cancers. Study context: Melanoma, hepatocellular carcinoma, head and neck or renal cell cancer occurred in dose-escalation patients. Study-level points and caveats: Still undetermined is the antigen specificity of the expanded peripheral T cells. With doses of 0.1 to 3.0 mg/kg, CD4+ and CD8+ blood T cells had undergone clonal expansion by week 6.

This clone was found a few times. Antigen unknown. The CDR3 consists of 13 residues. V lost 6 bases, J lost 5 bases, and 4 bases stayed unmatched. Germline V lookup: CDR1 SQVTM, CDR2 ANQGSEA. Produced via immunoSEQ multiplex PCR; TCRdb's table is partial and in-frame only. The table has around 40,000 clones, around 87% seen once; the top ten hold more than 3%. Sequencing was performed on CD4+ or CD8+ T cells sorted from blood, taken in a trial of the OX40 agonist ivuxolimab. The J gene is TRBJ2-2, the V gene TRBV29-1; 9 positions agree with TRBD1. The receptor's source is an adult with an advanced solid tumor such as melanoma, head and neck, liver or kidney cancer. The CDR3 DNA is TGCAGCGTGCGGACAGGGGTGACCGGGGAGCTGTTTTTT. It is translated as CSVRTGVTGELFF.